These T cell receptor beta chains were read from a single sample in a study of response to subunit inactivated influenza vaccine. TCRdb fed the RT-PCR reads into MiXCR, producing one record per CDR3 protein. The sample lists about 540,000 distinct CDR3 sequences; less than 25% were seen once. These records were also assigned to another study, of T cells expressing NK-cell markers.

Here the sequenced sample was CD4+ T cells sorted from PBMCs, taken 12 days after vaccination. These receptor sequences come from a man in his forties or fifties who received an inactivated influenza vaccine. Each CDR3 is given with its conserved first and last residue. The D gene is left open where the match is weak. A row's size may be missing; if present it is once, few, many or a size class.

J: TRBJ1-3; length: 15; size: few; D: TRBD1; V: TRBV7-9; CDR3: CASSPRGTVGNTIYF; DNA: TGTGCCAGCAGTCCGAGAGGGACAGTTGGAAACACCATATATTTT
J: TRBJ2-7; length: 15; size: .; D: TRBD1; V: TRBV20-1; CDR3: CSASSLTGGLYEQYF; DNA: TGCAGTGCTTCATCATTGACAGGGGGCCTCTACGAGCAGTACTTC
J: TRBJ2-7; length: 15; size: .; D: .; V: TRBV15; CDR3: CATSREIGSSYEQYF; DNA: TGTGCCACCAGCAGAGAAATCGGGAGCTCCTACGAGCAGTACTTC
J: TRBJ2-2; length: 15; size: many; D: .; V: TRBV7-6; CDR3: CASSLARAGTGELFF; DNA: TGTGCCAGCAGCTTAGCCAGGGCGGGCACCGGGGAGCTGTTTTTT
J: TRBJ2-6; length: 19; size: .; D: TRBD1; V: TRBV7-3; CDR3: CASSLIRGYPPSGANVLTF; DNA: TGTGCCAGCAGCTTAATCAGGGGGTATCCGCCTTCTGGGGCCAACGTCCTGACTTTC
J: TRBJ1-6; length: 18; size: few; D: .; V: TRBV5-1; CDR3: CASSLDGLMSSYNSPLHF; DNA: TGCGCCAGCAGCTTGGACGGTCTGATGAGCTCCTATAATTCACCCCTCCACTTT
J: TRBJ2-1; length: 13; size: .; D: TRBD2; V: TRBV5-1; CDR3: CASSLAGGLEQFF; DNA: TGCGCCAGCAGCTTGGCGGGAGGGCTTGAGCAGTTCTTC
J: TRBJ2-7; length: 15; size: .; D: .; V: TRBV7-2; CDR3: CASSLVPGGGYEQYF; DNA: TGTGCCAGCAGCTTAGTCCCAGGTGGAGGGTACGAGCAGTACTTC
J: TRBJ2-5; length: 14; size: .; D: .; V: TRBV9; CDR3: CASSDRQVGETQYF; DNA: TGTGCCAGCAGCGATCGACAGGTTGGAGAGACCCAGTACTTC
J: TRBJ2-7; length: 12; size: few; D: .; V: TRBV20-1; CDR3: CSARDRLLEQYF; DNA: TGCAGTGCTAGAGATCGCCTGCTCGAGCAGTACTTC
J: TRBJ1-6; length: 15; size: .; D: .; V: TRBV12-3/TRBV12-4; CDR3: CASSSPGRNNSPLHF; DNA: TGTGCCAGCAGTTCACCGGGACGGAATAATTCACCCCTCCACTTT
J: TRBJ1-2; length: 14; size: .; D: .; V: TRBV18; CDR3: CASSPPTGRRGYTF; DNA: TGTGCCAGCTCACCACCTACGGGCCGGCGTGGCTACACCTTC
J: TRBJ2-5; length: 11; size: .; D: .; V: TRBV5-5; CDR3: CASIHQETQYF; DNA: TGTGCCAGCATCCACCAGGAGACCCAGTACTTC
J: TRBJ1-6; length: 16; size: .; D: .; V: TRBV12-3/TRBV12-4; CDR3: CASSFEMTLVNSPLHF; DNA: TGTGCCAGCAGTTTTGAAATGACTCTTGTTAATTCACCCCTCCACTTT